This TCR beta chain emerged from a study of post-analysis software for immune sequencing data. Looking at the study overall: Recorded disease courses covered relapsing-remitting, secondary progressive and progressive-relapsing multiple sclerosis. Some patients had no subtype annotation.

Whole-study findings and limits: Strong co-clustering by F measure was seen for same-batch samples. Comparison with controls showed significantly lower normalized Chao1 diversity in multiple sclerosis patients. Included in a set of roughly five TRBV segments more frequent in patients than controls were TRBV5-6, TRBV5-1 and TRBV20-1.

CDR3 length equals 17 residues. The germline V gene encodes CDR1 SGHDT and CDR2 YYEEEE. The V gene end was trimmed by 0 bases and the J gene end by 7 bases; junction bases not matched to a gene: 13. Regarding this clonotype: Its antigen is currently unknown.

Unique molecular identifiers had been added to the TCR beta cDNA libraries. Around 500,000 cDNA molecules were recovered from an input of roughly 0.95 to 11 million T cells. TCRdb ran MiXCR on the PCR reads and lists one entry per CDR3 protein. The sample yields approximately 360,000 distinct CDR3 sequences, approximately 38% seen once. What was sequenced was blood. V and J are TRBV5-6 and TRBJ2-1, with 7 bases identical to TRBD2. The TCR sequence derives from a girl aged 5 to 17 with multiple sclerosis. The CDR3 here is CASSLVLAGEPFNEQFF. The CDR3 region has the DNA TGTGCCAGCAGCTTGGTATTAGCGGGCGAACCGTTTAATGAGCAGTTCTTC.